These T cell receptor beta chains were read from a single sample in a study of blood T cell repertoires in COVID-19. Libraries were prepared by immunoSEQ multiplex PCR; TCRdb keeps only in-frame clonotypes and omits some of them. In the table there are roughly 240,000 clones, approximately 85% of which are singletons. The sequencing sample was made of PBMCs or T cells enriched from blood (not recorded which). These receptors were obtained from a woman in her forties or fifties with acute COVID-19. Each CDR3 is given with its conserved first and last residue. Fields, in order: J gene, V gene, clone size, D gene, CDR3 DNA, CDR3 protein. D genes are given only for firm matches. Clone size, where shown, is once, few, many, or a class for clones that have expanded.

J: TRBJ2-3; V: TRBV7-2; size: .; D: TRBD2; DNA: TGTGCCAGCAGCGCGGGACTAGCACATACGCAGTATTTT; CDR3: CASSAGLAHTQYF
J: TRBJ1-4; V: TRBV5-1; size: once; D: .; DNA: TGCGCCAGCAGCTTTGAGGGAAATGAAAAACTGTTTTTT; CDR3: CASSFEGNEKLFF
J: TRBJ1-5; V: TRBV27; size: once; D: .; DNA: TGTGCCAGCAGTTTAAGGGGCTTTGGCAATCAGCCCCAGCATTTT; CDR3: CASSLRGFGNQPQHF
J: TRBJ1-2; V: TRBV18; size: .; D: .; DNA: TGTGCCAGCTCACCGGAGGACGGAATATATGGCTACACCTTC; CDR3: CASSPEDGIYGYTF
J: TRBJ2-2; V: TRBV19; size: .; D: TRBD1; DNA: TGTGCCAGTAGTATGGGGTTCCCCGGGACAGCTAACACCGGGGAGCTGTTTTTT; CDR3: CASSMGFPGTANTGELFF
J: TRBJ2-5; V: TRBV27; size: many; D: .; DNA: TGTGCCAGCAGTTTGCGGGCCCAAGAGACCCAGTACTTC; CDR3: CASSLRAQETQYF
J: TRBJ1-2; V: TRBV7-9; size: .; D: TRBD1; DNA: TGTGCCAGCAGCCCCGGACAGGGGGGCTATGGCTACACCTTC; CDR3: CASSPGQGGYGYTF
J: TRBJ1-2; V: TRBV29-1; size: once; D: TRBD1; DNA: TGCAGCGTGGACCCGGACAGGGGTACTAGGGGCTACACCTTC; CDR3: CSVDPDRGTRGYTF
J: TRBJ2-3; V: TRBV19; size: .; D: .; DNA: TGTGCCAGTAGTATAGATTCAGGGCGCACAGATACGCAGTATTTT; CDR3: CASSIDSGRTDTQYF
J: TRBJ2-5; V: TRBV14; size: once; D: .; DNA: TGTGCCAGCAGCCCCCTTCAACAGGGTCCGGGAGAGACCCAGTACTTC; CDR3: CASSPLQQGPGETQYF
J: TRBJ1-2; V: TRBV7-9; size: .; D: .; DNA: TGTGCCAGCAGCTTAGACCCAGGGGCCTATGGCTACACCTTC; CDR3: CASSLDPGAYGYTF
J: TRBJ1-1; V: TRBV25-1; size: once; D: TRBD1; DNA: TGTGCCAGCAGTAGACAGGGGATGAACACTGAAGCTTTCTTT; CDR3: CASSRQGMNTEAFF
J: TRBJ1-2; V: TRBV6-2/TRBV6-3; size: .; D: TRBD1; DNA: TGTGCCAGCAGTTACTCGAATACAGGGGATGGCTACACCTTC; CDR3: CASSYSNTGDGYTF
J: TRBJ1-2; V: TRBV6-6; size: .; D: TRBD1; DNA: TGTGCCAGCAGGGTGGACAGGGCTGACTATGGCTACACCTTC; CDR3: CASRVDRADYGYTF
J: TRBJ2-3; V: TRBV4-3; size: .; D: TRBD1; DNA: TGCGCCAGCAGGGGACAGGGAAGCACAGATACGCAGTATTTT; CDR3: CASRGQGSTDTQYF
J: TRBJ2-7; V: TRBV18; size: .; D: .; DNA: TGTGCCAGCTCACCACCCAAACAGGATTGGACCTACGAGCAGTACTTC; CDR3: CASSPPKQDWTYEQYF
J: TRBJ1-2; V: TRBV3-1/TRBV3-2; size: .; D: TRBD1; DNA: TGTGCCAGCAGCGTGACAGGGCCATATGGCTACACCTTC; CDR3: CASSVTGPYGYTF
J: TRBJ2-7; V: TRBV14; size: .; D: TRBD1; DNA: TGTGCCAGCAGCCAATCCCGGGACAGGAGATACGAGCAGTACTTC; CDR3: CASSQSRDRRYEQYF
J: TRBJ2-7; V: TRBV7-2; size: .; D: TRBD1; DNA: TGTGCCAGCAGCTTCCAGGGACAGGGCTACGAGCAGTACTTC; CDR3: CASSFQGQGYEQYF
J: TRBJ2-3; V: TRBV7-2; size: .; D: .; DNA: TGTGCCAGCAGCTTAAGCCGCGGGGATACGCAGTATTTT; CDR3: CASSLSRGDTQYF
J: TRBJ1-5; V: TRBV18; size: .; D: .; DNA: TGTGCCAGCTCACCCGATCAGGGGCAGCCCCAGCATTTT; CDR3: CASSPDQGQPQHF
J: TRBJ1-2; V: TRBV19; size: .; D: TRBD1; DNA: TGTGCCAGTAGCCCGGGACAGGCTTTCTACTACTTC; CDR3: CASSPGQAFYYF